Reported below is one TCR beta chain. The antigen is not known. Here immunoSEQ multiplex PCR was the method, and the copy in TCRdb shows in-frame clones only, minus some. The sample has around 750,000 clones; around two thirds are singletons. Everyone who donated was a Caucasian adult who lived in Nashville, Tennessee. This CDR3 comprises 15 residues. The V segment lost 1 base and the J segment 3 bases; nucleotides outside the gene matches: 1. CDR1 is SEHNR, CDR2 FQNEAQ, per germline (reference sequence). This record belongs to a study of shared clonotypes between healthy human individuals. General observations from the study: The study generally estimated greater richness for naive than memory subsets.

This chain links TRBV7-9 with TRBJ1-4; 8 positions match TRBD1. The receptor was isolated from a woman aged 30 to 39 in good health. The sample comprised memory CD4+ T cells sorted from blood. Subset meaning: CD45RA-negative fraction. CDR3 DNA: TGTGCCAGCAGCTTAGAGACAGGGGCTAATGAAAAACTGTTTTTT. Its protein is CASSLETGANEKLFF.